One sample yielded the 22 T cell receptor beta chains listed below, sequenced in a study of T cell changes during pregnancy in multiple sclerosis. Here immunoSEQ multiplex PCR was the method, and the copy in TCRdb shows in-frame clones only, minus some. The sample consists of about 120,000 clones, about 94% of them appearing once. This sample comprised peripheral blood, obtained before pregnancy. The receptors were gathered from a female donor with multiple sclerosis, enrolled in a pregnancy study.

This clone was detected only once. CDR3 residues: CASSPPQGSLSAVEQYF. The CDR3 DNA reads TGCGCCAGCAGCCCCCCACAGGGATCCTTATCTGCGGTCGAGCAGTACTTC. This chain uses TRBV5-1 with TRBJ2-7, with D perhaps TRBD1 (6 bases). Germline CDR1 SGHRS, CDR2 YFSETQ. The CDR3 extends over 17 amino acids. Between the trimmed V and J ends, which lost 4 bases and 6 bases, there was a span of 26 bases. The complete variable domain, with remaining parts taken from reference TRBV5-1 and TRBJ2-7, reads KAGVTQTPRYLIKTRGQQVTLSCSPISGHRSVSWYQQTPGQGLQFLFEYFSETQRNKGNFPGRFSGRQFSNSRSEMNVSTLELGDSALYLCASSPPQGSLSAVEQYFGPGTRLTVT.

The rearrangement uses TRBV19 and TRBJ1-5, with 8 bases aligning to TRBD1. The V gene's germline CDR1 is LNHDA and CDR2 SQIVND (reference sequence). CDR3 size: 14 residues. Trimming removed 5 bases from V and 6 bases from J; junction bases left unmatched: 6. CDR3 residues: CASSGQGASQPQHF. The CDR3 nucleotides read TGTGCCAGTAGTGGCCAGGGGGCGAGTCAGCCCCAGCATTTT.

The chain recombines TRBV7-3 with TRBJ2-5; a weak D match, TRBD2 (6 bases). There are 14 residues in the CDR3. Trimming removed 1 base at V and 4 bases at J, with 10 bases between. Germline values: CDR1 SGHTA, CDR2 FQGTGA. CDR3 sequence reads: CASSLNGGSETQYF. DNA for the CDR3: TGTGCCAGCAGCTTAAACGGAGGGTCAGAGACCCAGTACTTC.

This clone has just one count. The V call is TRBV9, the J call TRBJ2-5, with 9 bases fitting TRBD2. The DNA end lines up better with TRBJ2-7; the J call may be wrong. CDR1 and CDR2 from the germline V gene are SGDLS and YYNGEE. This CDR3 region has 14 residues. The CDR3 coding sequence is TGTGCCAGCAGCCCGTTGGCAGCGGGAGGCGAGCAGTACTTC. This gives the protein CASSPLAAGGEQYF.

The V and J genes are TRBV5-4 and TRBJ1-6; possibly TRBD1 for D (5 bases). The V gene's germline CDR1 is SGHNT and CDR2 YYREEE (reference sequence). There are 15 residues in the CDR3. V lost 3 bases, J lost 9 bases, and 16 bases lay in between. CDR3 sequence: CASSSTSGGISPLHF. CDR3 in DNA: TGTGCCAGCAGCTCGACCTCCGGGGGAATTTCACCCCTCCACTTT.

The chain uses TRBV2 and TRBJ2-3, with D perhaps matching TRBD1 (5 bases). There are 13 residues in the CDR3. V was pared by 8 bases and J by 2 bases, with 11 bases between. Germline-derived CDR1 and CDR2 are SNHLY and FYNNEI. The CDR3 region has the DNA TGTGCCAGCTACTCACAGGACACAGATACGCAGTATTTT. As protein: CASYSQDTDTQYF.

CDR3: CASTEGGPPDTQYF. DNA of the CDR3: TGTGCCAGCACCGAGGGAGGCCCCCCAGATACGCAGTATTTT. This chain connects TRBV6-5 to TRBJ2-3; D is possibly TRBD2 (6 bases). V was clipped by 7 bases and J by 4 bases, with 15 bases between them. Per germline, CDR1 MNHEY and CDR2 SVGAGI. CDR3 length: 14 residues.

The chain is built from TRBV5-4 and TRBJ2-1, with 7 bases matching TRBD2. V gave up 0 bases and J gave up 2 bases; unmatched junction bases: 8. Germline lookup yields CDR1 SGHNT and CDR2 YYREEE (reference sequence). This CDR3 has 17 amino acids. The CDR3 nucleotides read TGTGCCAGCAGCTTGGCCGAGAGGGGAGGGGCCTACAATGAGCAGTTCTTC. The encoded protein is CASSLAERGGAYNEQFF.

The chain carries TRBV7-8 and TRBJ2-1; 8 bases match TRBD1. The CDR3 contains 16 residues. Trimming at V came to 1 base and at J to 4 bases, leaving 6 bases not matched to a gene. The V gene's germline CDR1 is SGHVS and CDR2 FQNEAQ. CDR3 residues: CASSLGPGQEYNEQFF. The CDR3 DNA is TGTGCCAGCAGCTTAGGACCGGGACAGGAGTACAATGAGCAGTTCTTC.

The rearrangement joins TRBV13 to TRBJ2-1, with a tentative D call TRBD2 (6 bases). V lost 3 bases to trimming and J lost 6 bases, with 9 bases between them. Germline CDR1 and CDR2: PRHDT and FYEKMQ (reference sequence). The CDR3 contains 13 residues. CDR3 region: CASSLRGGNEQFF. As DNA, the CDR3 is TGTGCCAGCAGCTTGAGGGGAGGCAATGAGCAGTTCTTC.

The J gene is TRBJ1-4, the V gene TRBV7-9; D is perhaps TRBD1 (5 bases). Germline V gene sequence: CDR1 SEHNR, CDR2 FQNEAQ (reference sequence). The CDR3 contains 16 residues. The ends were cut back, 5 bases at V and 4 bases at J, with 17 bases in the middle. The CDR3 coding sequence is TGTGCCAGCAGCCGTTCTGGGGCAGGCGGTAATGAAAAACTGTTTTTT. This sequence encodes CASSRSGAGGNEKLFF.

The genes are TRBV7-9 and TRBJ1-1; 9 bases fit TRBD1. This CDR3 is built from 16 residues. In germline, CDR1 is SEHNR, CDR2 FQNEAQ (reference sequence). V shed 1 base and J 4 bases; nucleotides not matched to a gene: 7. CDR3 protein: CASSLVGTGTGTEAFF. The CDR3 coding sequence is TGTGCCAGCAGCTTAGTTGGGACAGGGACCGGCACTGAAGCTTTCTTT.

The CDR3: CASSLSGRSRYQETQYF. In DNA form, the CDR3 reads TGTGCCAGCAGTTTATCCGGTAGGAGTCGGTACCAAGAGACCCAGTACTTC. The chain joins TRBV28 to TRBJ2-5, with D uncertain. From germline, CDR1 is MDHEN and CDR2 SYDVKM. The CDR3 consists of 17 residues. The V gene lost 1 base and the J gene lost 0 bases, with 15 bases spanning the gap.

The CDR3 DNA reads as TGTGCCAGCTCACCAGGGGCTAGCGGAGTGGGTGAGCAGTTCTTC. Residues: CASSPGASGVGEQFF. The chain carries TRBV18 and TRBJ2-1, with 7 bases lining up with TRBD2. J was trimmed by 9 bases and V by 2 bases; bases with no gene match: 10. The CDR3 runs 15 residues. Germline V gene data show CDR1 as KGHSH and CDR2 as LQKENI. Combining the CDR3 with reference TRBV18 and TRBJ2-1 gives the whole variable domain NAGVMQNPRHLVRRRGQEARLRCSPMKGHSHVYWYRQLPEEGLKFMVYLQKENIIDESGMPKERFSAEFPKEGPSILRIQQVVRGDSAAYFCASSPGASGVGEQFFGPGTRLTVL.

The V and J genes are TRBV7-2 and TRBJ2-1, with D possibly matching TRBD1 (6 bases). The V gene lost 0 bases and the J gene lost 7 bases, with 13 bases spanning the gap. Germline lookup yields CDR1 SGHTA and CDR2 FQGNSA. This CDR3 is 15 amino acids long. CDR3 coding DNA: TGTGCCAGCAGCTTAGCGTTGTCAGGGGCGAATGAGCAGTTCTTC. It yields the protein CASSLALSGANEQFF.

The V call is TRBV19, the J call TRBJ2-2; tentatively, D is TRBD1 (6 bases). The germline V gene encodes CDR1 LNHDA and CDR2 SQIVND (reference sequence). The CDR3 extends over 14 amino acids. Deletions cut 2 bases from V and 7 bases from J, with 11 bases between. CDR3 amino acids: CASSIMGQLGELFF. CDR3 sequence (DNA): TGTGCCAGTAGTATAATGGGACAACTCGGGGAGCTGTTTTTT.

The V gene is TRBV30, the J gene TRBJ2-1; 9 bases align to TRBD2. V shed 2 bases and J 5 bases; nucleotides not matched to a gene: 7. From germline, CDR1 is GTSNPN and CDR2 SVGIG (reference sequence). This CDR3 contains 15 residues. The chain's CDR3 is CAWSPLAGYHNEQFF. The CDR3 nucleotides are TGTGCCTGGAGTCCCCTAGCGGGGTATCACAATGAGCAGTTCTTC.

CDR3 sequence (DNA): TGTGCCAGCAGCTCACTCGGGAGGGTTGGGGCCAACGTCCTGACTTTC. It yields the protein CASSSLGRVGANVLTF. This sequence joins TRBV7-3 and TRBJ2-6; 8 bases agree with TRBD2. With V trimmed by 4 bases and J by 3 bases, 5 bases remained unmatched. In germline, CDR1 is SGHTA, CDR2 FQGTGA. This CDR3 spans 16 amino acids.

The V call is TRBV2, the J call TRBJ2-1; 11 nucleotides line up with TRBD2. Germline V gene lookup returns CDR1 SNHLY and CDR2 FYNNEI. The length of the CDR3 is 16 residues. The junction had 3 bases not matched to a gene; V was cut back by 5 bases and J by 0 bases. The CDR3 region is CASSPLAGGSYNEQFF. In DNA, the CDR3 is TGTGCCAGCAGTCCTCTAGCGGGGGGCTCCTACAATGAGCAGTTCTTC.

This chain connects TRBV6-1 to TRBJ1-5; a possible D gene is TRBD1 (6 bases). In germline, CDR1 is MNHNS, CDR2 SASEGT. Trimming took 7 bases from V and 7 from J, leaving 17 bases between them. This CDR3 is 14 amino acids long. The DNA for the CDR3 is TGTGCCAGCAAAACCTACAGGGAGGGCCAGCCCCAGCATTTT. It is translated as CASKTYREGQPQHF.

The gene calls are TRBV28 and TRBJ2-6; a possible D gene is TRBD2 (6 bases). The V end was cut by 2 bases, the J end by 2 bases, with 7 bases between. This CDR3 comprises 15 residues. Germline assignment: CDR1 MDHEN and CDR2 SYDVKM. The CDR3 bases are TGTGCCAGCAGTTTAGGCGGGGCTGGGGCCAACGTCCTGACTTTC. Translation gives CASSLGGAGANVLTF.

The rearrangement uses TRBV6-5 and TRBJ2-1, with 10 bases identical to TRBD2. V lost 2 bases to trimming and J lost 9 bases; unmatched junction nucleotides: 7. Germline values: CDR1 MNHEY, CDR2 SVGAGI. The length of the CDR3 is 15 residues. This chain's CDR3 is CASSYSGRAGGEQFF. In nucleotides, the CDR3 is TGTGCCAGCAGTTACAGCGGGAGGGCCGGTGGTGAGCAGTTCTTC.